A selection of T cell receptor beta chains follows, all from one sample in a study of T cell responses to AZD1222 COVID-19 vaccine. Some clones are missing from TCRdb's copy, which holds only in-frame ones; the method was immunoSEQ multiplex PCR. The sample yields about 110,000 clones, about 82% seen once. Source: peripheral blood, taken on day 0 of AZD1222 vaccination. Receptor source: an adult in good health. The CDR3 runs from the conserved cysteine through the conserved F or W. A D gene is named only where the DNA matches it firmly. A row's size may be missing; if present it is once, few, many or a size class.

clone size	J gene	D gene	CDR3 length	V gene	CDR3 protein	CDR3 DNA
-	TRBJ1-3	-	12	TRBV19	CASSIGGNTIYF	TGTGCCAGTAGTATAGGGGGAAACACCATATATTTT
-	TRBJ1-2	-	12	TRBV12-3/TRBV12-4	CASSSRVRGYTF	TGTGCCAGCAGTTCCAGGGTTCGTGGCTACACCTTC
once	TRBJ1-2	-	13	TRBV25-1	CASSDWAGEGYTF	TGTGCCAGCAGTGATTGGGCAGGGGAAGGCTACACCTTC
-	TRBJ1-1	-	14	TRBV28	CASSLGTVNTEAFF	TGTGCCAGCAGTCTCGGGACGGTGAACACTGAAGCTTTCTTT
-	TRBJ2-7	-	15	TRBV7-9	CASSLMDPVTYEQYF	TGTGCCAGCAGCTTAATGGACCCCGTGACCTACGAGCAGTACTTC
-	TRBJ1-4	-	13	TRBV10-1	CASSGPTNEKLFF	TGCGCCAGCAGTGGTCCAACTAATGAAAAACTGTTTTTT
-	TRBJ2-7	TRBD1	13	TRBV3-1/TRBV3-2	CASGTGNSHEQYF	TGTGCCAGTGGGACAGGGAATTCCCACGAGCAGTACTTC
-	TRBJ1-1	-	13	TRBV27	CASSLGQNTEAFF	TGTGCCAGCAGTTTGGGGCAGAACACTGAAGCTTTCTTT
-	TRBJ2-3	TRBD1	16	TRBV11-1	CASSWDRVTSTDTQYF	TGTGCCAGCAGCTGGGACAGAGTAACTAGCACAGATACGCAGTATTTT
once	TRBJ1-2	-	11	TRBV30	CAATRLSGYTF	TGTGCCGCCACGAGGCTTAGTGGCTACACCTTC